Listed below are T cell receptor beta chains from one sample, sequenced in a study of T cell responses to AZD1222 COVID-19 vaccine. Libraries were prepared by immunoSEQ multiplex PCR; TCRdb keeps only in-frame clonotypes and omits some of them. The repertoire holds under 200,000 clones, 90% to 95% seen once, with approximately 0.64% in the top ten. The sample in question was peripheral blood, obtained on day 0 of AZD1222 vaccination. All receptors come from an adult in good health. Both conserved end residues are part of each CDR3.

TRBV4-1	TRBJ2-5	CASSPQWTSGETQYF
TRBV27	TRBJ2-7	CASSPEGGSRSYEQYF
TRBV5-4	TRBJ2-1	CASSLPGPYNEQFF
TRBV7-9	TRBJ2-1	CASSLGLAGGNEQFF
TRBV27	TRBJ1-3	CASSLSGYGGNTIYF
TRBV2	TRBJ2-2	CASRTPSGRGGTTGELFF
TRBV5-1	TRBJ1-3	CASSLELQPLEGAPFGNTIYF
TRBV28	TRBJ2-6	CASGLSGANVLTF
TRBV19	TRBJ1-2	CASSQAGGWDGYTF
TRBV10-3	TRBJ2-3	CAISSHRTGSTDTQYF
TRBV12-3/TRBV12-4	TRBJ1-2	CASSFRRPGYTF
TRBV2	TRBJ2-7	CASSSLRRSSYEQYF
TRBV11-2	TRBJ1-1	CASSLRGTVTEAFF
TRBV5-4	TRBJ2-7	CASSLAGTYEQYF
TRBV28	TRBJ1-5	CASRADWGRNQPQHF
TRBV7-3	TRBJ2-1	CASSSPSGRGEQFF
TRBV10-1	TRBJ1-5	CASSVRPQHF
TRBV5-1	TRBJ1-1	CASSLEIKGTEAFF
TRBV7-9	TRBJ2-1	CASSPVLAAFDEQFF
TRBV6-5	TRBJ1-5	CASSQGLGPSQPQHF
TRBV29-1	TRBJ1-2	CSAQREKTRYTF
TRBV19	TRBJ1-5	CASSPGPYQPQHF
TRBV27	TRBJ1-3	CASSLHSGNTIYF
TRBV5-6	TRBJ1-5	CASSFGTGGKPQHF
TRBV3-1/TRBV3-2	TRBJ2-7	CASSQGLAGYYEQYF
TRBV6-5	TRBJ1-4	CASMPIRNEKLFF
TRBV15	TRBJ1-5	CATSREDSRMTQHF
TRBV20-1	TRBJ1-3	CSASRGGTSAGNTIYF
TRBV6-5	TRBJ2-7	CASSYEVYEQYF
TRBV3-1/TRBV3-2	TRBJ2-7	CASSQQPGSYEQYF
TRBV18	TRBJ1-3	CASSPTSVGTGNTIYF
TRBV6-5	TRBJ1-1	CASSSGGVLTEAFF
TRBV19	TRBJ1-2	CASSITSGGNYGYTF
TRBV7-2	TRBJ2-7	CASSSALKQYF
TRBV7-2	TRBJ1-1	CASSLEAAASSEAFF
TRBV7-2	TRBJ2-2	CASSLAGTSGRVDTGELFF
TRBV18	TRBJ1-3	CASSSTADSGNTIYF
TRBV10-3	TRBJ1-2	CATRIVSTGTNYGYTF
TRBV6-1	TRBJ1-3	CASSEDAVNYGNTIYF
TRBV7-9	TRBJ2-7	CASSLISGNEQYF
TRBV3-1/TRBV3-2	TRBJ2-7	CASSSRATYEQYF
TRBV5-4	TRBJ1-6	CASSSDSSSYNSPLHF
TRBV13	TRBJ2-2	CASSLPGDITGELFF
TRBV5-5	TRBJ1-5	CASSSDRGDQPQHF
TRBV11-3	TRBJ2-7	CASSLDRDEQYF
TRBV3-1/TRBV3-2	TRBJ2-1	CASSHGFFNLLRSSDEQFF
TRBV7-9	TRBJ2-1	CASSSRTLGGHSEQFF
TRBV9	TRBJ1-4	CASSVAGAFNEKLFF
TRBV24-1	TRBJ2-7	CATSQGGSGYEQYF
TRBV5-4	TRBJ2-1	CASSLAGILSYNEQFF
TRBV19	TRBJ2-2	CASIRQGNTNTGELFF
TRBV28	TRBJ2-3	CASSSLADTTDTQYF
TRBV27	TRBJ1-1	CASSSSPRGTNTEAFF
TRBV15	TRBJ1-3	CATSRDSKPSSGNTIYF
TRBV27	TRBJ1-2	CATYSRRLLDYGYTF